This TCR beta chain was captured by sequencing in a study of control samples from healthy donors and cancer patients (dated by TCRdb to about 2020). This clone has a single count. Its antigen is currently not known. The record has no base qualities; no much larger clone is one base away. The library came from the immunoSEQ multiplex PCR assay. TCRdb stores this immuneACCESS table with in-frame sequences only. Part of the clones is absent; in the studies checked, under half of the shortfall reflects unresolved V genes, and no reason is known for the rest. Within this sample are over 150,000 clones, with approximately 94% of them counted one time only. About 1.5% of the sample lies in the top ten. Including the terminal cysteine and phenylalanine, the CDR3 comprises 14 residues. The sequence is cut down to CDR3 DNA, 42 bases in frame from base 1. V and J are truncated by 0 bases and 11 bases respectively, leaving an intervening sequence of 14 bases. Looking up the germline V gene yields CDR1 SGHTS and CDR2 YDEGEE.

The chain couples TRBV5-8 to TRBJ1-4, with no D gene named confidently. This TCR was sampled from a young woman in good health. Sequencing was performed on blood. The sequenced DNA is TGTGCCAGCAGCTTGGAGATCGGGTGGGGTAAACTGTTTTTT. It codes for CASSLEIGWGKLFF.